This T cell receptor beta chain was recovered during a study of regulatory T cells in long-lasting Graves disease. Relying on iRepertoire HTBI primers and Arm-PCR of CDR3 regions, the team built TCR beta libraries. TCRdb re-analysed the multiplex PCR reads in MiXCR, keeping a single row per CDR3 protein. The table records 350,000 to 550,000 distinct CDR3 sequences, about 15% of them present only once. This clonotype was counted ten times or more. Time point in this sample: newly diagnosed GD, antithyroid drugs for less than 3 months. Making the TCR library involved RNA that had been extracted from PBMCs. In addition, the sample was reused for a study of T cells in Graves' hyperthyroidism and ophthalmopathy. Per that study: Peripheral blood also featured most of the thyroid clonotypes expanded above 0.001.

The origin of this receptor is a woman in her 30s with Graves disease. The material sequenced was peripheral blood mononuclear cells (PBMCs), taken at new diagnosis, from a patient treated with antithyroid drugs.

CDR3 DNA sequence: TGTGCCACCAGTGATAGACTAGCGCAAAGCTCCTACAATGAGCAGTTCTTC. Its translation: CATSDRLAQSSYNEQFF. The chain combines TRBV24-1 with TRBJ2-1, with 8 bases identical to TRBD2. CDR1 and CDR2 from the germline V gene are KGHDR and SFDVKD. V shed 3 bases and J 0 bases; nucleotides not matched to a gene: 6. The CDR3 has 17 residues.